This T cell receptor (beta chain) is from a study of regulatory T cells in long-lasting Graves disease. The time point was: newly diagnosed GD, antithyroid drugs for less than 3 months. With RNA extracted from PBMCs as input, the TCR library was made. Trimming removed 6 bases from V and 1 base from J, with 18 bases in between. This CDR3 is built from 16 residues. CDR3 regions were amplified by Arm-PCR using iRepertoire HTBI primers to build TCR beta libraries. MiXCR, applied by TCRdb to the multiplex PCR reads, yields one record per CDR3 protein. The table shows hundreds of thousands of distinct CDR3 sequences, with roughly 13% occurring only once. Study results and caveats: Favored usage of TRBV28, TRBJ1-2 and TRBJ2-5 was recorded in persistent disease.

This clonotype was counted ten times or more. Antigen: not known. These data also featured in a second study, about T cells in Graves' hyperthyroidism and ophthalmopathy. This second study notes: Appearing also in blood were most of the thyroid clonotypes expanded above 0.001. Ophthalmopathy was predicted by the model a median of roughly 6 months ahead of onset.

The V and J genes are TRBV12-3 or TRBV12-4 and TRBJ1-1; D is perhaps TRBD1 (5 bases). Sequencing was performed on peripheral blood mononuclear cells (PBMCs), taken at new diagnosis, from a patient treated with antithyroid drugs. The clonotype comes from a man aged 30 to 39 with Graves disease. As DNA, the CDR3 is TGTGCCAGCAGAGAAACACTAGGGACGGAGAACACTGAAGCTTTCTTT. Residues: CASRETLGTENTEAFF.